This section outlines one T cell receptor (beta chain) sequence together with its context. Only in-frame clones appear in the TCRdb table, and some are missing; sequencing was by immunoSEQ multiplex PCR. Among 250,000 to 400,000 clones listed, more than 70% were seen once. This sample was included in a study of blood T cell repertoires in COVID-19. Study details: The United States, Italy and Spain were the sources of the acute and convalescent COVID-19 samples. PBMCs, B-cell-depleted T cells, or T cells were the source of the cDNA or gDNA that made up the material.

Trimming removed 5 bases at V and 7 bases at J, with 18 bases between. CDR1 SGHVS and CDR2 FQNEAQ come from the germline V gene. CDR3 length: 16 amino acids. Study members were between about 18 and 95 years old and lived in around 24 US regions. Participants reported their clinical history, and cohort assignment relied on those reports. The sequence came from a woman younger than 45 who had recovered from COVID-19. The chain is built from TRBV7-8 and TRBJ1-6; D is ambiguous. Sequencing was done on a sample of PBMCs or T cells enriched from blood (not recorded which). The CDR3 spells CASSLLTAAGNSPLHF. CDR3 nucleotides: TGTGCCAGCAGCCTCTTGACGGCTGCGGGAAATTCACCCCTCCACTTT.